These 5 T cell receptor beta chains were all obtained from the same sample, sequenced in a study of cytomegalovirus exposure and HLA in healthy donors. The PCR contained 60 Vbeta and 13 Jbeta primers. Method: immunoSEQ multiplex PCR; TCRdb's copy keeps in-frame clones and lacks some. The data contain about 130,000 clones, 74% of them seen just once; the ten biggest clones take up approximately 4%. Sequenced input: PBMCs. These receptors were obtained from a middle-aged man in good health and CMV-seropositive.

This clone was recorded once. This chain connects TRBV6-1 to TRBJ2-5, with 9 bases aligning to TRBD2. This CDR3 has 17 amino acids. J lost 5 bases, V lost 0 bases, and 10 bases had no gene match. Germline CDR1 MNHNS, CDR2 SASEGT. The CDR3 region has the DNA TGTGCCAGCAGTGAAGCGCTGCGTAGCGGGGGTGCCGAGACCCAGTACTTC. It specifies CASSEALRSGGAETQYF.

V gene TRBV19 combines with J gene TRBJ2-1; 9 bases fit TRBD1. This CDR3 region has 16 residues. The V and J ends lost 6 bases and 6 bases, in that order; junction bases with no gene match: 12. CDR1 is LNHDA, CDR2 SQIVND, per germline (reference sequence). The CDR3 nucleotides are TGTGCCAGTAGCCTTTCGGCTGGACAGGGGTCCAATGAGCAGTTCTTC. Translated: CASSLSAGQGSNEQFF.

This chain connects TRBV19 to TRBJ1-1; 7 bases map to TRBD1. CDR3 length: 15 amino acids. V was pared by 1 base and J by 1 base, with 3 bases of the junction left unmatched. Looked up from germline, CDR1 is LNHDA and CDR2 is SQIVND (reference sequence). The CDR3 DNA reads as TGTGCCAGTAGTATAGCCACAGGGGAGAACACTGAAGCTTTCTTT. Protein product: CASSIATGENTEAFF. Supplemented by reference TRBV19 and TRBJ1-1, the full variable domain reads DGGITQSPKYLFRKEGQNVTLSCEQNLNHDAMYWYRQDPGQGLRLIYYSQIVNDFQKGDIAEGYSVSREKKESFPLTVTSAQKNPTAFYLCASSIATGENTEAFFGQGTRLTVV.

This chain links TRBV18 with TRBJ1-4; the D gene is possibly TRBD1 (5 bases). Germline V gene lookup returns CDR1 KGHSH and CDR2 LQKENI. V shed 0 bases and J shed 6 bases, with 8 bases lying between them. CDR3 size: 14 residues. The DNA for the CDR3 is TGTGCCAGCTCACCACCTGGGGCCGATGAAAAACTGTTTTTT. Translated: CASSPPGADEKLFF.

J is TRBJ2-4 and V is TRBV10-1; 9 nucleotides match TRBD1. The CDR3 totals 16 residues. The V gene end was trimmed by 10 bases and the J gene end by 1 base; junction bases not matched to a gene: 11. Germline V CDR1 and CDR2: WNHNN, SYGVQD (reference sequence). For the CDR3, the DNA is TGCGCCATTTCGGGACAGGGTACGGGCGCCAAAAACATTCAGTACTTC. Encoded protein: CAISGQGTGAKNIQYF.